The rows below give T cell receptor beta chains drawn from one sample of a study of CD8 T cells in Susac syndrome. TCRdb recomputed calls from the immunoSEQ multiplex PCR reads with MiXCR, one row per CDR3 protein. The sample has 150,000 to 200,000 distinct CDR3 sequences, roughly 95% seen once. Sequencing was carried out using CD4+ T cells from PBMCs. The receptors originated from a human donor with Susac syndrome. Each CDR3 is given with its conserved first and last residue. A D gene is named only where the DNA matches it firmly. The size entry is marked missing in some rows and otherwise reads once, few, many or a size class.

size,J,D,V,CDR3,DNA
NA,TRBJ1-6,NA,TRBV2,CASEQGGSPLHF,TGTGCCAGCGAACAGGGAGGCTCACCCCTCCACTTT
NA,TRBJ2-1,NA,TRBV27,CASMDLAGRDEQFF,TGTGCCAGCATGGATCTAGCCGGGCGCGATGAGCAGTTCTTC
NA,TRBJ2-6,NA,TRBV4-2,CASSQDPRGAGANVLTF,TGTGCCAGCAGCCAAGATCCCCGGGGCGCCGGGGCCAACGTCCTGACTTTC
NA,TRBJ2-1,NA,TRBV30,CAWSGQGNNEQFF,TGTGCCTGGAGTGGTCAGGGAAACAATGAGCAGTTCTTC
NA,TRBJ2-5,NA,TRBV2,CASSLGTIQETQYF,TGTGCCAGCAGCCTCGGGACAATCCAAGAGACCCAGTACTTC
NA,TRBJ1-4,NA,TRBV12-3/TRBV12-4,CASSFSTPGANEKLFF,TGTGCCAGCAGTTTCTCGACCCCAGGGGCTAATGAAAAACTGTTTTTT
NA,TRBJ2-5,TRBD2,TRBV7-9,CASSSRAGMYQETQYF,TGTGCCAGCAGCTCGAGAGCGGGGATGTACCAAGAGACCCAGTACTTC
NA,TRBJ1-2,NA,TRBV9,CASSVAISWSYGYTF,TGTGCCAGCAGCGTAGCAATCAGCTGGAGTTATGGCTACACCTTC
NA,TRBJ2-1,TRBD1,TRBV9,CASSARATLTGKAYNEQFF,TGTGCCAGCAGCGCGCGGGCAACGTTGACAGGGAAGGCCTACAATGAGCAGTTCTTC
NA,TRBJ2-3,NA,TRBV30,CAWSVGSTDTQYF,TGTGCCTGGAGTGTAGGATCCACAGATACGCAGTATTTT
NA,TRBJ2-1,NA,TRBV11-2,CASSFDGATYNEQFF,TGTGCCAGCAGCTTTGACGGGGCTACATACAATGAGCAGTTCTTC
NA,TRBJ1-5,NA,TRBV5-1,CASSLGESNQPQHF,TGCGCCAGCAGCTTGGGGGAGAGCAATCAGCCCCAGCATTTT
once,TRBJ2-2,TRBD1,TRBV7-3,CASSPTKDRAHTGELFF,TGTGCCAGCAGCCCTACCAAGGACAGGGCTCACACCGGGGAGCTGTTTTTT
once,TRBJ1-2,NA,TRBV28,CASSFSIAGGYGYTF,TGTGCCAGCAGTTTCTCGATTGCGGGGGGCTATGGCTACACCTTC
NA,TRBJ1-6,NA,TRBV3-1,CASSQSIGSYNSPLHF,TGTGCCAGCAGCCAATCGATAGGCTCCTATAATTCACCCCTCCACTTT
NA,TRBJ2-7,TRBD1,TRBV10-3,CAIRATGREQYF,TGTGCCATCAGGGCGACAGGGCGCGAGCAGTACTTC
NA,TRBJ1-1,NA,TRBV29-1,CSVVGSTKRAFF,TGCAGCGTTGTAGGATCGACCAAAAGAGCTTTCTTT
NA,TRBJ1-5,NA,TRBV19,CASSIDREGWIGNQPQHF,TGTGCCAGTAGTATAGATCGGGAGGGTTGGATTGGCAATCAGCCCCAGCATTTT
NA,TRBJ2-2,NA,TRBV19,CASSIGTLGELFF,TGTGCCAGTAGTATAGGCACACTAGGGGAGCTGTTTTTT
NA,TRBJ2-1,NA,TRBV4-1,CASSQVYRNEQFF,TGCGCCAGCAGCCAAGTGTACAGAAATGAGCAGTTCTTC
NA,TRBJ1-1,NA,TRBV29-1,CSVPEFPGNTEAFF,TGCAGCGTCCCAGAGTTCCCCGGCAACACTGAAGCTTTCTTT
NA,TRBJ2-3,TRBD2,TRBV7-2,CASSLDGGGADTQYF,TGTGCCAGCAGCTTAGACGGCGGGGGGGCAGATACGCAGTATTTT
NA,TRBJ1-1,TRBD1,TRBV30,CAWKSRDRVNTEAFF,TGTGCCTGGAAAAGTCGGGACAGGGTGAACACTGAAGCTTTCTTT
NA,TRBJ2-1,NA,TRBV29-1,CSVEGALGHNEQFF,TGCAGCGTTGAGGGGGCTCTGGGACACAATGAGCAGTTCTTC
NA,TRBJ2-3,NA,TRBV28,CASTPRGADTQYF,TGTGCCAGCACCCCGAGAGGAGCAGATACGCAGTATTTT
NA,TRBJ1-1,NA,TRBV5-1,CASKGDGLNTEAFF,TGCGCCAGCAAGGGGGACGGACTGAACACTGAAGCTTTCTTT
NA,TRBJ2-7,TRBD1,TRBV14,CASSEGPGTGEDEQYF,TGTGCCAGCAGCGAAGGACCCGGGACAGGGGAGGACGAGCAGTACTTC
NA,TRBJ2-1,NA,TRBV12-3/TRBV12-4,CASSTTRGLGEYRNEQFF,TGTGCCAGCAGTACTACTCGGGGGTTGGGGGAGTATAGGAATGAGCAGTTCTTC
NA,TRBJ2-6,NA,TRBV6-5,CASTGSGANVLTF,TGTGCCAGCACGGGATCTGGGGCCAACGTCCTGACTTTC